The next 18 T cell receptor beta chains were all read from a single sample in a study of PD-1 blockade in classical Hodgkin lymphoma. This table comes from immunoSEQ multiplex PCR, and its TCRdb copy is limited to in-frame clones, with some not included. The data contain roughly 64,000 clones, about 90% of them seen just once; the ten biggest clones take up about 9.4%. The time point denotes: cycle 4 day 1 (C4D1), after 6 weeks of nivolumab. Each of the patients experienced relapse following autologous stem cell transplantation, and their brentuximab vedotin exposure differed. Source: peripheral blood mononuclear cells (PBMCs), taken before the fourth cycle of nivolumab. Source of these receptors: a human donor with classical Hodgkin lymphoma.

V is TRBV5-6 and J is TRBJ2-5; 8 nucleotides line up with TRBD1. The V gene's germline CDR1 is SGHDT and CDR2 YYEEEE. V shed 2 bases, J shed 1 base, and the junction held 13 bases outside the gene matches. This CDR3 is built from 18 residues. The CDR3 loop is CASSFDWRNRGSQETQYF. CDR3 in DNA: TGTGCCAGCAGCTTCGACTGGAGGAACAGGGGGTCCCAAGAGACCCAGTACTTC.

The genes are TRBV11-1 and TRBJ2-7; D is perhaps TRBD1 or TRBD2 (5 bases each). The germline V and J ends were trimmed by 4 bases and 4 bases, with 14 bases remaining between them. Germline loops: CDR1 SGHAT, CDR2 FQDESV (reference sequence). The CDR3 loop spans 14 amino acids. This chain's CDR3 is CASSSIPGRYEQYF. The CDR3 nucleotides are TGTGCCAGCAGCTCCATTCCGGGACGGTACGAGCAGTACTTC.

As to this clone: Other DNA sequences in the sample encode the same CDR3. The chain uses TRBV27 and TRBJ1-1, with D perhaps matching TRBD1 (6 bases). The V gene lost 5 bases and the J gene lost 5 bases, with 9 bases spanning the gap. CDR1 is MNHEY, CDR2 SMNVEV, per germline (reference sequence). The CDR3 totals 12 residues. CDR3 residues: CASSLTGTEAFF. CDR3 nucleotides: TGTGCCAGCAGTCTAACAGGGACTGAAGCTTTCTTT.

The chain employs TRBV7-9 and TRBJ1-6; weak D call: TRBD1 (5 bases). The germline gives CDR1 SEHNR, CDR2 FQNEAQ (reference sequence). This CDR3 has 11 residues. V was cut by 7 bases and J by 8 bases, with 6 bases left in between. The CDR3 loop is CASMGDSPLHF. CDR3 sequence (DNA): TGTGCCAGCATGGGGGATTCACCCCTCCACTTT.

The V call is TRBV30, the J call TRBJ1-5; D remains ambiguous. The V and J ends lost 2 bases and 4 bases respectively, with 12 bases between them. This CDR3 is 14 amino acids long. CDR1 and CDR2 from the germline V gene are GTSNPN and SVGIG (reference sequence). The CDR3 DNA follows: TGTGCCTGGAGTATTACCGGACCGAATCAGCCCCAGCATTTT. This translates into CAWSITGPNQPQHF.

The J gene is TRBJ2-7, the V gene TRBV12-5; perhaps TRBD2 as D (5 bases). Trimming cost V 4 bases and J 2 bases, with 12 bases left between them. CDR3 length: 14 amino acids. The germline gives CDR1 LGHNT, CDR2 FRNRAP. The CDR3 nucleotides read TGTGCTAGTGGTTCCAACGGGCGGGCCTACGAGCAGTACTTC. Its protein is CASGSNGRAYEQYF.

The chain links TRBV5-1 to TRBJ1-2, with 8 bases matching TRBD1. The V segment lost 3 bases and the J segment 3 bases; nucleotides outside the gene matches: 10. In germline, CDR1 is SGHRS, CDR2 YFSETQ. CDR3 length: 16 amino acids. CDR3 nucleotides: TGCGCCAGCAGCTCGCTAGGGACAGGAGCGGACTATGGCTACACCTTC. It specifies CASSSLGTGADYGYTF.

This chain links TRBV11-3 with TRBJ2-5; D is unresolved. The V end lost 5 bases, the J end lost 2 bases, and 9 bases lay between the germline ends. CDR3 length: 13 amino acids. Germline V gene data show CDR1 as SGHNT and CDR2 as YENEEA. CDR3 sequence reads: CASSPPGQETQYF. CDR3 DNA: TGTGCCAGCAGCCCGCCTGGTCAAGAGACCCAGTACTTC.

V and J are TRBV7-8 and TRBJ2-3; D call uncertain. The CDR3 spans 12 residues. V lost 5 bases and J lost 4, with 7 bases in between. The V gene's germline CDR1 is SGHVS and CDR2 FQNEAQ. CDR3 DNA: TGTGCCAGCAGCCTCCCGTCAGATACGCAGTATTTT. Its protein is CASSLPSDTQYF.

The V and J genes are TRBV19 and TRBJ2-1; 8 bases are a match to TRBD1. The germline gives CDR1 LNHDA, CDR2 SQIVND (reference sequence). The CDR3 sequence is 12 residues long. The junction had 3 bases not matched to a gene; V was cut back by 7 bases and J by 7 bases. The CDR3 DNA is TGTGCCAGTAAGGACAGGGCTAATGAGCAGTTCTTC. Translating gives CASKDRANEQFF.

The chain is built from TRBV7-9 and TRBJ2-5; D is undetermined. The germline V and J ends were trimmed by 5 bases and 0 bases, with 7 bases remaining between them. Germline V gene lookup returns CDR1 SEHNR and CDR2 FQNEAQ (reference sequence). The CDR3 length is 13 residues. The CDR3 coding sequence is TGTGCCAGCAGCCAGGCCAACCAAGAGACCCAGTACTTC. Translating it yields CASSQANQETQYF.

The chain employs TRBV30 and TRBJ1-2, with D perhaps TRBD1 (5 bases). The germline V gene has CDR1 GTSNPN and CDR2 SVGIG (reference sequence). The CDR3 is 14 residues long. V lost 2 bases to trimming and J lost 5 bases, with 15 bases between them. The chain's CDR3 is CAWSPRDWGYGYTF. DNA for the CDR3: TGTGCCTGGAGTCCCCGGGACTGGGGTTATGGCTACACCTTC.

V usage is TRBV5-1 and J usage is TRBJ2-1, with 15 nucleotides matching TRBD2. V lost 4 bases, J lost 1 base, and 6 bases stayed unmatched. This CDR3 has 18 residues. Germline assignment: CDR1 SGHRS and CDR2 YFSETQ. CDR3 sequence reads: CASSPRTSGGGSYNEQFF. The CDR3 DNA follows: TGCGCCAGCAGCCCCCGGACTAGCGGGGGGGGATCCTACAATGAGCAGTTCTTC.

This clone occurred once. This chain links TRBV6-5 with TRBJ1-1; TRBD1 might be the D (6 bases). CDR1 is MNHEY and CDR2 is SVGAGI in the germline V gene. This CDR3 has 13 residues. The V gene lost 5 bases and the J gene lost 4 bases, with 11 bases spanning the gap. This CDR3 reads CASSLQGSTEAFF. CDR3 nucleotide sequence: TGTGCCAGCAGTCTACAGGGCAGCACTGAAGCTTTCTTT.

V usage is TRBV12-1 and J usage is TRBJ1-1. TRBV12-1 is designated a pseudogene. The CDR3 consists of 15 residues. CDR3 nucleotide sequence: TGTGCCAGCAGTCCCACGGTCTGGGAGAACACTGAAGCTTTCTTT. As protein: CASSPTVWENTEAFF.

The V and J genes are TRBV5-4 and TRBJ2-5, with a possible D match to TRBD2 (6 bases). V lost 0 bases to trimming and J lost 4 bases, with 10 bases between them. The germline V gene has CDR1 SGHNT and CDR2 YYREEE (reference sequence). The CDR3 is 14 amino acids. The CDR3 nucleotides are TGTGCCAGCAGCTTGGCGGGGGTGGGAGAGACCCAGTACTTC. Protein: CASSLAGVGETQYF.

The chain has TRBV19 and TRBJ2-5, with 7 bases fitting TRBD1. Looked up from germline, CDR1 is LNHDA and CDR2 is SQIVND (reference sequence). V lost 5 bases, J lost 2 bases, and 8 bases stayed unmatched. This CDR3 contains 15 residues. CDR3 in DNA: TGTGCCAGTAGTGAACGGACAGGAGGACAAGAGACCCAGTACTTC. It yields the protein CASSERTGGQETQYF.

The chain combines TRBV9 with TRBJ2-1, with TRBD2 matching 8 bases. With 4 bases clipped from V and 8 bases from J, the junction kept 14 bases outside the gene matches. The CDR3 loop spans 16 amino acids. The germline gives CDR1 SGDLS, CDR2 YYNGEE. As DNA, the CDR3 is TGTGCCAGCAGCCCTCGAGGATCGGGAGGGAGGGATGAGCAGTTCTTC. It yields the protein CASSPRGSGGRDEQFF.